The clone carrying this T cell receptor beta chain was counted between two and nine times. Its antigen remains unidentified. This sample is drawn from a study of beta chain features in type 1 diabetes. The study, taken as a whole, reports: Comparison showed that naive, central memory and Treg TCRB repertoires appeared more similar among patients than among healthy donors. Type 1 diabetes patients had TCRB CDR3s that were shorter (moderately but significantly so) in all four CD4+ subsets.

Since all of the isolated RNA was reverse transcribed, expressed TCRB transcripts were what got sequenced. Naive, central memory and regulatory T cell samples produced a mean of approximately 3.9 million reads. Data came from immunoSEQ multiplex PCR; TCRdb stores just in-frame clones and leaves some out. The repertoire includes about 180,000 clones, about 13% of them detected once, and around 0.63% sits in the top ten. Heparinised blood was drawn once per donor, averaging about 0.11 L. This sequence was found in a woman between 18 and 29 years old in good health. The specimen sequenced was central memory CD4+ T cells from blood.

Here the CDR3 reads CASSLRQGEDEQYF. The CDR3, as DNA: TGTGCCAGCTCACTCCGACAGGGGGAAGACGAGCAGTACTTC. The chain is built from TRBV18 and TRBJ2-7, with TRBD1 matching 9 bases. The trim removed 4 bases at V and 5 bases at J, leaving 6 bases unmatched. Germline CDR1 and CDR2: KGHSH and LQKENI. This CDR3 is built from 14 residues.